Below are 7 T cell receptor beta chains sequenced from a single sample in a study of blood T cell repertoires in COVID-19. The assay was immunoSEQ multiplex PCR, and TCRdb's table has in-frame clones only and misses some. The profile shows roughly 260,000 clones, roughly 85% of them singletons. The specimen was PBMCs or T cells enriched from blood (not recorded which). The receptors derive from a middle-aged woman who had been exposed to COVID-19.

The rearrangement joins TRBV4-2 to TRBJ1-3; D might be TRBD1 (6 bases). The CDR3 covers 16 residues. Germline V gene lookup returns CDR1 LGHNA and CDR2 YNFKEQ. Deletions cut 0 bases from V and 3 bases from J, with 12 bases between. The CDR3 DNA follows: TGTGCCAGCAGCCAAGATCGGACAGATCTTGGAAACACCATATATTTT. It yields the protein CASSQDRTDLGNTIYF.

The chain joins TRBV7-3 to TRBJ2-1, with TRBD2 matching 12 bases. The trim removed 5 bases at V and 6 bases at J, leaving 5 bases unmatched. The CDR3 contains 15 residues. CDR1 is SGHTA and CDR2 is FQGTGA in the germline V gene. The CDR3 is CASSRGLAGTNEQFF. DNA of the CDR3: TGTGCCAGCAGCCGAGGACTAGCGGGGACCAATGAGCAGTTCTTC.

The chain recombines TRBV5-1 with TRBJ2-3, with TRBD1 identical over 7 bases. Per germline, CDR1 SGHRS and CDR2 YFSETQ. This CDR3 comprises 14 residues. V was clipped by 3 bases and J by 4 bases; unmatched bases: 5. DNA of the CDR3: TGCGCCAGCAGCTCGGGGACAGCCTCAGATACGCAGTATTTT. Translating it yields CASSSGTASDTQYF.

This rearrangement joins TRBV3-1 (or the pseudogene TRBV3-2) to TRBJ2-5; 8 bases agree with TRBD2. The J segment lost 4 bases and the V segment lost 0 bases, leaving 4 bases of the junction unmatched. The CDR3 length is 15 residues. Germline assignment: CDR1 LGHDT and CDR2 YNNKEL (reference sequence). DNA for the CDR3: TGTGCCAGCAGCCAAGATAAAACTAGCGGAGAGACCCAGTACTTC. It codes for CASSQDKTSGETQYF.

V and J are TRBV6-1 and TRBJ1-2, with D possibly TRBD1 on 5 matching bases. The length of the CDR3 is 17 residues. Germline V lookup: CDR1 MNHNS, CDR2 SASEGT. Trimming removed 2 bases from V and 4 bases from J, with 20 bases in between. CDR3 sequence reads: CASSEKWRGAPSYGYTF. The DNA of the CDR3 is TGTGCCAGCAGTGAAAAGTGGAGGGGCGCGCCTAGCTATGGCTACACCTTC.

This clone was found a few times. This chain joins TRBV9 and TRBJ2-3, with 10 bases identical to TRBD1. The J segment lost 4 bases and the V segment lost 0 bases, leaving 2 bases of the junction unmatched. This CDR3 spans 15 amino acids. Per germline, CDR1 SGDLS and CDR2 YYNGEE. The CDR3 DNA reads as TGTGCCAGCAGCGTAGGGACAGGGGGATCAGATACGCAGTATTTT. This gives the protein CASSVGTGGSDTQYF.

The chain uses TRBV5-1 and TRBJ1-1, with TRBD1 matching over 10 bases. V lost 4 bases and J lost 7; bases outside the gene matches: 10. The CDR3 sequence is 15 residues long. CDR1 and CDR2 (germline): SGHRS, YFSETQ. The CDR3 nucleotides read TGCGCCAGCAGCATAGGCGACAGGGGGCGAAGTGAAGCTTTCTTT. Protein sequence: CASSIGDRGRSEAFF.